This record covers a single T cell receptor beta chain. Antigen unknown. The authors ran a second PCR of about 6 to 12 cycles using a sample-barcoded 5' primer and a J-beta primer mix. In TCRdb, the 5' RACE reads were re-called with MiXCR into one record per CDR3 protein. The repertoire holds approximately 1.5 million distinct CDR3 sequences, with around 35% as singletons. The sample is drawn from a study of blood T cells in healthy people across ages. Study outcomes and limitations: Older age coincided with a roughly linear decline in TCR beta diversity per million T cells. Estimates of total diversity, which came from one million sequenced T cells, were considered to be underestimates.

The source material was blood. This receptor was obtained from a woman between 25 and 40 years old in good health.

CDR3 nucleotides: TGTGCCAGCAGTTTTAGAAGGGATACCCAGTACTTC. Its protein is CASSFRRDTQYF. The rearrangement uses TRBV28 and TRBJ2-7; D unclear. There are 12 residues in the CDR3. The germline CDR1 and CDR2 sequences are MDHEN and SYDVKM. V lost 3 bases, J lost 10 bases, and 13 bases lay in between.